The next 17 T cell receptor beta chains were all read from a single sample in a study of radiation and T cells in renal cell carcinoma. Documented time point: blood 4 weeks post-SBRT, at nephrectomy. Indicated treatment: 15 Gy SBRT to primary tumor, nephrectomy 4 weeks later. Sequencing used immunoSEQ multiplex PCR; TCRdb keeps in-frame clones, though not all of them. The table records approximately 150,000 clones, around 88% of them present only once. Specimen: blood, collected from a patient whose treatment included radiotherapy and nephrectomy. The source is a woman aged 50 to 60 with renal cell carcinoma.

The rearrangement links TRBV5-1 to TRBJ2-5, with TRBD1 as a possible D gene (5 bases). Trimming removed 3 bases from V and 2 bases from J, with 14 bases in between. Germline CDR1 and CDR2: SGHRS and YFSETQ. This CDR3 comprises 15 residues. The CDR3 region is CASSYMVTEQETQYF. Here the CDR3 DNA reads TGCGCCAGCAGCTACATGGTGACAGAGCAAGAGACCCAGTACTTC.

This chain links TRBV7-9 with TRBJ2-4; D is uncertain. The CDR3 runs to 16 residues. V was shortened by 5 bases and J by 0 bases, with 14 bases between the two germline ends. Germline V CDR1 and CDR2: SEHNR, FQNEAQ (reference sequence). The CDR3 nucleotides are TGTGCCAGCAGCCCTCGGCGCGGCCAAGCCAAAAACATTCAGTACTTC. Its translation is CASSPRRGQAKNIQYF.

V is TRBV7-2 and J is TRBJ1-2; the D gene is possibly TRBD1 (5 bases). Germline-derived CDR1 and CDR2 are SGHTA and FQGNSA. The CDR3 runs to 16 residues. Trimming left V 5 bases short and J 6 bases short, with 22 bases between. CDR3 DNA: TGTGCCAGCAGCCCAAACCCTGTAGGGACCGATCATGGCTACACCTTC. Translation: CASSPNPVGTDHGYTF.

The rearrangement uses TRBV5-1 and TRBJ1-6; D is unclear. Trimming took off 0 bases at V and 11 bases at J, with 15 bases between the two ends. CDR1 and CDR2 from the germline V gene are SGHRS and YFSETQ. The CDR3 contains 15 residues. The CDR3, as DNA: TGCGCCAGCAGCTTGGCCGGGCAGACGTATGCACCCCTCCACTTT. Its protein product is CASSLAGQTYAPLHF.

J is TRBJ2-7 and V is TRBV6-1; TRBD2 matches 7 bases. This CDR3 has 12 amino acids. CDR1 MNHNS and CDR2 SASEGT come from the germline V gene. The V and J ends lost 7 bases and 3 bases, in that order; junction bases with no gene match: 3. CDR3 DNA sequence: TGTGCCAGCATCGGCGGGAGCTACGAGCAGTACTTC. It yields the protein CASIGGSYEQYF.

The rearrangement joins TRBV4-1 to TRBJ1-1; D is ambiguous. Germline V gene sequence: CDR1 MGHRA, CDR2 YSYEKL. The CDR3 has 14 amino acids. Trimming pared 1 base from V and 2 bases from J, leaving 8 bases between. The CDR3 reads CASSQAPGNTEAFF. Here the CDR3 DNA reads TGCGCCAGCAGCCAAGCCCCAGGAAACACTGAAGCTTTCTTT.

CDR3 sequence reads: CASSRSGSERTQYF. The CDR3 nucleotides are TGTGCCAGCAGCCGTAGCGGGTCGGAACGGACCCAGTACTTC. The V gene is TRBV7-9, the J gene TRBJ2-5; 7 bases are shared with TRBD2. There are 14 residues in the CDR3. After removal of 5 bases from V and 7 bases from J, the junction contained 10 bases not matched to a gene. CDR1 is SEHNR and CDR2 is FQNEAQ in the germline V gene (reference sequence).

This rearrangement joins TRBV7-9 to TRBJ2-3, with 8 bases matching TRBD2. CDR1 and CDR2 (germline): SEHNR, FQNEAQ (reference sequence). The V segment lost 2 bases and the J segment 3 bases; nucleotides outside the gene matches: 1. This CDR3 contains 14 residues. The CDR3 DNA is TGTGCCAGCAGCTTACGGGGGGGTACAGATACGCAGTATTTT. It yields the protein CASSLRGGTDTQYF.

This chain joins TRBV9 and TRBJ1-6; 9 bases align to TRBD1. The CDR3 runs to 17 residues. V gave up 0 bases and J gave up 10 bases; unmatched junction bases: 11. Germline V gene data show CDR1 as SGDLS and CDR2 as YYNGEE. The CDR3 is CASSVGNRGRSGSPLHF. The CDR3 DNA follows: TGTGCCAGCAGCGTAGGAAACAGGGGGCGTTCGGGATCACCCCTCCACTTT.

The rearrangement uses TRBV9 and TRBJ2-7, with D maybe TRBD1 (6 bases). Trimming shortened V by 0 bases and J by 1 base, and 11 bases separated the two germline ends. Germline values: CDR1 SGDLS, CDR2 YYNGEE. The CDR3 has 15 amino acids. This CDR3 is CASSVDQGPSYEQYF. The DNA for the CDR3 is TGTGCCAGCAGCGTAGATCAGGGGCCATCCTACGAGCAGTACTTC. Supplemented by reference TRBV9 and TRBJ2-7, the full variable domain reads DSGVTQTPKHLITATGQRVTLRCSPRSGDLSVYWYQQSLDQGLQFLIQYYNGEERAKGNILERFSAQQFPDLHSELNLSSLELGDSALYFCASSVDQGPSYEQYFGPGTRLTVT.

This clone was counted a few times. For the CDR3, the DNA is TGTGCCAGCAGTTTATCCGCAGGGGCGAATGGCTACACCTTC. Protein: CASSLSAGANGYTF. The chain has TRBV27 and TRBJ1-2; D may be TRBD1 (6 bases). Germline V CDR1 and CDR2: MNHEY, SMNVEV (reference sequence). Trimming took off 0 bases at V and 6 bases at J, with 11 bases between the two ends. CDR3 length: 14 residues.

This clone was counted once. The chain joins TRBV28 to TRBJ1-1; 7 positions agree with TRBD1. This CDR3 is built from 15 residues. CDR1 MDHEN and CDR2 SYDVKM come from the germline V gene. V was clipped by 2 bases and J by 4 bases; unmatched bases: 7. CDR3 sequence reads: CASSLQGDIGTEAFF. The DNA of the CDR3 is TGTGCCAGCAGTTTACAGGGGGATATTGGCACTGAAGCTTTCTTT.

This clone was detected only once. This chain uses TRBV6-1 with TRBJ2-7; D is possibly TRBD1 (5 bases). Deletions cut 9 bases from V and 6 bases from J, with 18 bases between. CDR3 size: 13 residues. Germline CDR1 reads MNHNS; CDR2 reads SASEGT. This CDR3 is CASIPHRSREQYF. In nucleotides, the CDR3 is TGTGCCAGTATACCCCACAGGTCTCGCGAGCAGTACTTC.

The J gene is TRBJ1-1, the V gene TRBV18, with a tentative D call TRBD1 (5 bases). The V end was cut by 4 bases, the J end by 3 bases, with 9 bases between. In germline, CDR1 is KGHSH, CDR2 LQKENI. CDR3 length equals 13 residues. The CDR3 region has the DNA TGTGCCAGCTCACAGGGGATGGACACTGAAGCTTTCTTT. Translation gives CASSQGMDTEAFF.

The chain uses TRBV5-1 and TRBJ2-2; 9 positions match TRBD2. This CDR3 region has 16 residues. Looked up from germline, CDR1 is SGHRS and CDR2 is YFSETQ. The V and J ends lost 4 bases and 6 bases, in that order; junction bases with no gene match: 10. CDR3 sequence (DNA): TGCGCCAGCAGCCCGCGAGCGGGGGGACGATCCGGGGAGCTGTTTTTT. This encodes CASSPRAGGRSGELFF.

The gene calls are TRBV27 and TRBJ1-2; TRBD1 matches 9 bases. The CDR3 length is 16 residues. Germline CDR1 MNHEY, CDR2 SMNVEV (reference sequence). With 4 bases clipped from V and 8 bases from J, the junction kept 14 bases outside the gene matches. In DNA form, the CDR3 reads TGTGCCAGCAGTTCTACCCCTTGGACAGGGGAAAGGGGCTACACCTTC. It yields the protein CASSSTPWTGERGYTF.

The chain couples TRBV10-2 to TRBJ2-5, with TRBD1 matching over 9 bases. CDR3 length: 16 residues. V was pared by 2 bases and J by 5 bases, with 9 bases of the junction left unmatched. Germline loops: CDR1 WSHSY, CDR2 SAAADI. CDR3 protein: CASSEVTGGGWETQYF. CDR3 in DNA: TGCGCCAGCAGTGAGGTGACAGGGGGAGGATGGGAGACCCAGTACTTC.